The entry below describes one T cell receptor beta chain. Its antigen is undetermined. TCRdb keeps only in-frame clones here, not all; method: immunoSEQ multiplex PCR. Of roughly 28,000 clones in the sample, 76% were seen once. The CDR3 is made up of 16 amino acids. Germline V lookup: CDR1 SGHRS, CDR2 YFSETQ. With 0 bases clipped from V and 1 base from J, the junction kept 2 bases outside the gene matches. This sample was taken from a study of memory CD4+ T cells and cytomegalovirus serostatus. The wider study: Donors were healthy Belgian adults, 10 or so CMV seropositive and about two dozen seronegative. Study-level points and caveats: Suggested: most of the CMV-linked TCR signature lies in CD4+ memory cells. Median bootstrapped AUC for CMV status was about 0.95 originally, about 0.9 US-trained.

Single viable CD3+CD4+CD8-CD45RO+ cells were sorted as the memory CD4+ T cells. Positive selection with CD4 microbeads enriched total CD4+ T cells. Sequenced: memory CD4+ T cells from blood. The chain has TRBV5-1 and TRBJ2-5; 11 nucleotides line up with TRBD2. This clonotype was obtained from an adult in good health and CMV-seronegative. CDR3: CASSLGGLAGQETQYF. The DNA of the CDR3 is TGCGCCAGCAGCTTGGGCGGACTAGCGGGCCAAGAGACCCAGTACTTC.